A single sample is the source of the 20 T cell receptor beta chains below, sequenced in a study of cytomegalovirus exposure and HLA in healthy donors. PCR involved 60 Vbeta and 13 Jbeta primers. Clones were read by immunoSEQ multiplex PCR, and TCRdb kept only the in-frame ones, dropping some. The sample lists 160,000 or so clones, 65% to 90% occurring once. Sequenced material: PBMCs. The origin of the receptors is a man between 50 and 59 years old in good health and CMV-seropositive.

The V call is TRBV11-1, the J call TRBJ1-2; 9 bases fit TRBD1. CDR3 length equals 14 residues. Germline V gives CDR1 SGHAT, CDR2 FQDESV (reference sequence). Trimming removed 5 bases from V and 4 bases from J; junction bases left unmatched: 5. CDR3 sequence: CASSPGTGTYGYTF. The CDR3 nucleotides read TGTGCCAGCAGCCCCGGGACAGGGACCTATGGCTACACCTTC.

The chain links TRBV6-5 to TRBJ2-5, with 7 bases matching TRBD1. V was clipped by 7 bases and J by 0 bases; unmatched bases: 8. CDR1 is MNHEY, CDR2 SVGAGI, per germline. This CDR3 is built from 15 residues. CDR3 protein: CASTIMTGHQETQYF. The CDR3 DNA sequence: TGTGCCAGCACCATAATGACAGGGCACCAAGAGACCCAGTACTTC.

The chain is built from TRBV6-6 and TRBJ1-5, with a possible D match to TRBD1 (6 bases). Germline CDR1 and CDR2: MNHNY and SVGAGI (reference sequence). This CDR3 is 13 amino acids long. V was shortened by 9 bases and J by 7 bases, with 16 bases between the two germline ends. The CDR3 DNA is TGTGCCAGTCAGGGGAGCGGGGGACAGCCCCAGCATTTT. Protein sequence: CASQGSGGQPQHF.

The chain carries TRBV7-8 and TRBJ2-5, with 7 bases aligning to TRBD2. Germline assignment: CDR1 SGHVS and CDR2 FQNEAQ. Trimming took 5 bases from V and 5 from J; bases not matched to a gene: 11. There are 15 residues in the CDR3. DNA for the CDR3: TGTGCCAGCAGCCAATTGATGGGGGGAGGGGAGACCCAGTACTTC. Encoded protein: CASSQLMGGGETQYF.

The chain couples TRBV15 to TRBJ1-3, with a weak D call TRBD1 (5 bases). Germline assignment: CDR1 LNHNV and CDR2 YYDKDF (reference sequence). The CDR3 consists of 15 residues. The V end was cut by 2 bases, the J end by 0 bases, with 8 bases between. The CDR3 here is CATSRSTASGNTIYF. Here the CDR3 DNA reads TGTGCCACCAGCAGATCGACAGCCTCTGGAAACACCATATATTTT.

The gene calls are TRBV13 and TRBJ1-1, with TRBD1 as a possible D gene (6 bases). Germline V CDR1 and CDR2: PRHDT, FYEKMQ (reference sequence). CDR3 length equals 15 residues. Trimming pared 5 bases from V and 5 bases from J, leaving 18 bases between. The CDR3 region is CASSALTGRRTEAFF. The CDR3 bases are TGTGCCAGCAGCGCCCTGACAGGACGAAGGACTGAAGCTTTCTTT. The full variable domain, in which reference TRBV13 and TRBJ1-1 provide the parts outside the CDR3, is AAGVIQSPRHLIKEKRETATLKCYPIPRHDTVYWYQQGPGQDPQFLISFYEKMQSDKGSIPDRFSAQQFSDYHSELNMSSLELGDSALYFCASSALTGRRTEAFFGQGTRLTVV.

The chain has TRBV7-9 and TRBJ2-3; tentative D call: TRBD2 (5 bases). This CDR3 region has 16 residues. Per germline, CDR1 SEHNR and CDR2 FQNEAQ (reference sequence). Between the trimmed V and J ends, which lost 1 base and 2 bases, there was a span of 13 bases. The chain's CDR3 is CASSLVARGLTDTQYF. CDR3 nucleotides: TGTGCCAGCAGCTTAGTGGCCCGAGGACTCACAGATACGCAGTATTTT.

The gene calls are TRBV5-6 and TRBJ1-4; TRBD1 is a possible D gene (6 bases). Trimming pared 3 bases from V and 8 bases from J, leaving 11 bases between. There are 13 residues in the CDR3. Germline V gives CDR1 SGHDT, CDR2 YYEEEE. CDR3 bases: TGTGCCAGCAGCTGGGACACGGACGAAAAACTGTTTTTT. Amino acid sequence: CASSWDTDEKLFF.

This clone was seen more than once but under ten times. This sequence joins TRBV11-2 and TRBJ1-1; 8 bases map to TRBD1. Per the germline V gene, CDR1 is SGHAT and CDR2 is FQNNGV. With 5 bases clipped from V and 4 bases from J, the junction kept 6 bases outside the gene matches. CDR3 length: 14 residues. The CDR3 nucleotides are TGTGCCAGCAGCACTACAGGGGGTGCCACTGAAGCTTTCTTT. This sequence encodes CASSTTGGATEAFF.

This clone was detected once. The CDR3: CASMRGGAETQYF. As DNA, the CDR3 is TGTGCCAGTATGCGGGGGGGCGCTGAGACCCAGTACTTC. This chain joins TRBV19 and TRBJ2-5, with 9 nucleotides matching TRBD2. J was trimmed by 5 bases and V by 7 bases; bases with no gene match: 5. Germline V CDR1 and CDR2: LNHDA, SQIVND (reference sequence). The CDR3 totals 13 residues.

The rearrangement joins TRBV6-1 to TRBJ1-5; D remains unclear. The CDR3 has 14 residues. Trimming left V 1 base short and J 2 bases short, with 6 bases between. The V gene's germline CDR1 is MNHNS and CDR2 SASEGT. CDR3 region: CASSEGGGNQPQHF. The CDR3 DNA is TGTGCCAGCAGTGAAGGCGGGGGCAATCAGCCCCAGCATTTT.

The V gene is TRBV7-6, the J gene TRBJ1-4; 7 bases agree with TRBD1. The CDR3 loop spans 15 amino acids. Per the germline V gene, CDR1 is SGHVS and CDR2 is FNYEAQ. Trimming cost V 1 base and J 5 bases; bases outside gene matches: 4. CDR3 in amino acids: CASSLDRGVNEKLFF. CDR3 bases: TGTGCCAGCAGCTTAGACAGGGGAGTAAATGAAAAACTGTTTTTT.

This sequence joins TRBV9 and TRBJ2-1; 10 bases agree with TRBD2. This CDR3 has 17 residues. The V and J ends lost 3 bases and 6 bases, in that order; junction bases with no gene match: 12. CDR1 is SGDLS, CDR2 YYNGEE, per germline. CDR3 DNA: TGTGCCAGCAGCGCAGCAGTCTTGGCTAGCGGGGGCAATGAGCAGTTCTTC. It translates to CASSAAVLASGGNEQFF.

This chain joins TRBV7-8 and TRBJ2-2; 7 bases line up with TRBD2. The CDR3 has 14 amino acids. CDR1 SGHVS and CDR2 FQNEAQ come from the germline V gene. V lost 5 bases, J lost 3 bases, and 3 bases stayed unmatched. The CDR3 is CASSHRGDTGELFF. CDR3 DNA sequence: TGTGCCAGCAGCCACCGGGGGGACACCGGGGAGCTGTTTTTT.

The V and J genes are TRBV6-1 and TRBJ1-2; no clear D. This CDR3 is 13 amino acids long. The germline V gene has CDR1 MNHNS and CDR2 SASEGT. V lost 7 bases to trimming and J lost 4 bases, with 13 bases between them. The CDR3 nucleotides are TGTGCCAGCACCCCGAGGGAAGGCTATGGCTACACCTTC. It codes for CASTPREGYGYTF.

The chain combines TRBV6-1 with TRBJ2-3, with 11 nucleotides matching TRBD2. V was clipped by 4 bases and J by 6 bases; unmatched bases: 6. The length of the CDR3 is 15 residues. CDR1 and CDR2 (germline): MNHNS, SASEGT. The DNA of the CDR3 is TGTGCCAGCAGTGGAGAACTAGCGGGAGTGGATACGCAGTATTTT. It specifies CASSGELAGVDTQYF.

V gene TRBV6-1 combines with J gene TRBJ1-2; weak D call: TRBD1 (5 bases). The CDR3 is made up of 13 amino acids. Per the germline V gene, CDR1 is MNHNS and CDR2 is SASEGT. Trimming stripped 6 bases from V and 7 bases from J, with 15 bases between. The CDR3 sequence: CASRLPNGGGYTF. The CDR3 DNA follows: TGTGCCAGCAGACTACCAAACGGGGGTGGCTACACCTTC.

This chain uses TRBV14 with TRBJ2-1; 8 nucleotides align to TRBD2. This CDR3 comprises 16 residues. Unmatched junction bases numbered 8, after V lost 1 base and J lost 6 bases. Germline values: CDR1 SGHDN, CDR2 FVKESK. This chain's CDR3 is CASSQGIAGIGNEQFF. As DNA, the CDR3 is TGTGCCAGCAGCCAAGGGATAGCGGGAATTGGCAATGAGCAGTTCTTC. The complete variable domain, with remaining parts taken from reference TRBV14 and TRBJ2-1, reads EAGVTQFPSHSVIEKGQTVTLRCDPISGHDNLYWYRRVMGKEIKFLLHFVKESKQDESGMPNNRFLAERTGGTYSTLKVQPAELEDSGVYFCASSQGIAGIGNEQFFGPGTRLTVL.

This clone was found once. This rearrangement joins TRBV9 to TRBJ1-6, with D possibly being TRBD1 (5 bases). With 4 bases removed from V and 7 bases from J, the gap between germline ends came to 12 bases. This CDR3 spans 14 amino acids. The germline V gene encodes CDR1 SGDLS and CDR2 YYNGEE. This CDR3 is CASSPGGWNSPLHF. DNA of the CDR3: TGTGCCAGCAGCCCCGGGGGGTGGAATTCACCCCTCCACTTT.

This chain's CDR3 is CASSTTGQGEQYF. The CDR3 DNA sequence: TGTGCCAGCAGCACGACGGGACAGGGGGAGCAGTACTTC. The chain carries TRBV5-4 and TRBJ2-7; 10 bases agree with TRBD1. V shed 4 bases and J 7 bases; nucleotides not matched to a gene: 5. The CDR3 consists of 13 residues. Germline V gene lookup returns CDR1 SGHNT and CDR2 YYREEE (reference sequence).